Listed here are 29 T cell receptor beta chains from one sample, sequenced in a study of T cell responses to AZD1222 COVID-19 vaccine (dated by TCRdb to about 2021). The time point label on this specimen signifies: baseline before first vaccination. Library creation used the immunoSEQ multiplex PCR assay. TCRdb carries this immuneACCESS record with in-frame sequences only. Its versions omit some clonotypes, under half of them owing to an unresolved V gene in the studies checked, with the rest unexplained. Recorded for this sample are roughly 150,000 clones; roughly 91% of them occurred a single time. The ten largest clones represent roughly 9% of the sample. Sequencing used peripheral blood, obtained on day 0 of AZD1222 vaccination. The receptors originated from an adult in good health.

The chain couples TRBV12-3 or TRBV12-4 to TRBJ2-1, with D uncertain. This CDR3 comprises 12 residues. V dropped 4 bases and J dropped 4 bases, with 5 bases sitting between them. The CDR3 here is CASSYRYNEQFF. In DNA form, the CDR3 reads TGTGCCAGCAGTTACAGATACAATGAGCAGTTCTTC.

The chain recombines TRBV6-2 or TRBV6-3 with TRBJ1-1; TRBD1 aligns across 9 bases. The CDR3 spans 17 residues. Germline lookup yields CDR1 MNHEY and CDR2 SVGEGT. The trim removed 4 bases at V and 2 bases at J, leaving 11 bases unmatched. The CDR3 sequence is CASSFRLGDRDNTEAFF. CDR3 nucleotide sequence: TGTGCCAGCAGTTTTCGGCTCGGGGACAGGGATAACACTGAAGCTTTCTTT.

This clone was recorded only once. The chain employs TRBV27 and TRBJ1-5; weak D call: TRBD1 (6 bases). V dropped 6 bases and J dropped 5 bases, with 11 bases sitting between them. The CDR3 is made up of 13 amino acids. CDR1 is MNHEY and CDR2 is SMNVEV in the germline V gene (reference sequence). The CDR3 loop is CASSREGDQPQHF. The DNA of the CDR3 is TGTGCCAGCAGCAGAGAGGGGGATCAGCCCCAGCATTTT.

The chain recombines TRBV3-1 (or the pseudogene TRBV3-2) with TRBJ2-7; perhaps TRBD2 as D (6 bases). Per germline, CDR1 LGHDT and CDR2 YNNKEL (reference sequence). The CDR3 covers 13 residues. Trimming shortened V by 6 bases and J by 2 bases, and 11 bases separated the two germline ends. The CDR3 sequence: CASSYRLAYEQYF. In DNA form, the CDR3 reads TGTGCCAGCAGTTACCGACTAGCCTACGAGCAGTACTTC.

The V call is TRBV7-9, the J call TRBJ1-5, with no clear D. The CDR3 sequence is 13 residues long. V lost 5 bases and J lost 5, with 10 bases in between. The germline V gene encodes CDR1 SEHNR and CDR2 FQNEAQ (reference sequence). The CDR3 sequence: CASSRVGDQPQHF. The CDR3 region has the DNA TGTGCCAGCAGCAGGGTAGGCGATCAGCCCCAGCATTTT.

This chain connects TRBV7-9 to TRBJ1-2; TRBD1 aligns across 7 bases. This CDR3 region has 15 residues. CDR1 and CDR2 (germline): SEHNR, FQNEAQ (reference sequence). V was clipped by 5 bases and J by 8 bases; unmatched bases: 14. The CDR3, as DNA: TGTGCCAGCAGCGCCTTCGGGGCAGACAGGGAAGGCTACACCTTC. Protein product: CASSAFGADREGYTF. Supplemented by reference TRBV7-9 and TRBJ1-2, the full variable domain reads DTGVSQNPRHKITKRGQNVTFRCDPISEHNRLYWYRQTLGQGPEFLTYFQNEAQLEKSRLLSDRFSAERPKGSFSTLEIQRTEQGDSAMYLCASSAFGADREGYTFGSGTRLTVV.

The chain combines TRBV4-1 with TRBJ1-3; a weak D match, TRBD1 (6 bases). Germline CDR1 MGHRA, CDR2 YSYEKL. V was shortened by 3 bases and J by 0 bases, with 15 bases between the two germline ends. The CDR3 covers 17 residues. The CDR3 bases are TGCGCCAGCAGCCACCCAAGGGGGGCGCACTCTGGAAACACCATATATTTT. It specifies CASSHPRGAHSGNTIYF.

The gene calls are TRBV5-6 and TRBJ1-1; D not resolved. The V end was cut by 5 bases, the J end by 0 bases, with 11 bases between. CDR1 is SGHDT and CDR2 is YYEEEE in the germline V gene. This CDR3 spans 14 amino acids. For the CDR3, the DNA is TGTGCCAGCAGGATAGAGACGGTGAACACTGAAGCTTTCTTT. It codes for CASRIETVNTEAFF.

The V and J genes are TRBV6-5 and TRBJ1-2; D may be TRBD1 (5 bases). Germline V gives CDR1 MNHEY, CDR2 SVGAGI. V gave up 5 bases and J gave up 5 bases, with 12 bases separating them. This CDR3 region has 13 residues. CDR3 DNA: TGTGCCAGCAGTCGGGACCTCTCTTATGGCTACACCTTC. Protein sequence: CASSRDLSYGYTF.

The chain employs TRBV7-6 and TRBJ2-3; D possibly corresponds to TRBD2 (6 bases). V lost 8 bases, J lost 2 bases, and 14 bases lay in between. The germline V gene encodes CDR1 SGHVS and CDR2 FNYEAQ. This CDR3 contains 14 residues. The CDR3 reads CASGGDFPTDTQYF. DNA of the CDR3: TGTGCCAGCGGTGGGGACTTCCCCACAGATACGCAGTATTTT.

The chain combines TRBV3-1 (or the pseudogene TRBV3-2) with TRBJ1-4; D perhaps matches TRBD1 (6 bases). This CDR3 has 15 amino acids. V shed 0 bases and J shed 5 bases, with 10 bases lying between them. Germline V gene data show CDR1 as LGHDT and CDR2 as YNNKEL (reference sequence). The CDR3 protein is CASSQDPGDNEKLFF. The CDR3 DNA reads as TGTGCCAGCAGCCAAGATCCAGGGGACAATGAAAAACTGTTTTTT.

The V call is TRBV27, the J call TRBJ1-2; D call uncertain. V was trimmed by 3 bases and J by 8 bases, leaving 22 bases between them. The CDR3 length is 16 residues. The germline CDR1 and CDR2 sequences are MNHEY and SMNVEV (reference sequence). This CDR3 is CASSFYDGRGNIGYTF. In DNA, the CDR3 is TGTGCCAGCAGTTTTTACGACGGCAGAGGGAATATAGGCTACACCTTC.

J is TRBJ2-1 and V is TRBV7-2; D unresolved. Germline V gene lookup returns CDR1 SGHTA and CDR2 FQGNSA. This CDR3 is built from 12 residues. Trimming removed 1 base from V and 7 bases from J, with 5 bases in between. The CDR3 loop reads CASSLDSNEQFF. CDR3 DNA sequence: TGTGCCAGCAGCTTAGATTCGAATGAGCAGTTCTTC.

This clone showed up just a few times. V is TRBV4-2 and J is TRBJ2-7, with 9 bases matching TRBD1. Germline V gives CDR1 LGHNA, CDR2 YNFKEQ. The CDR3 has 16 residues. The J segment lost 9 bases and the V segment lost 4 bases, leaving 16 bases of the junction unmatched. For the CDR3, the DNA is TGTGCCAGCAGCCCGTCTGGTACGGGACAGGGAGTTATGCAGTACTTC. It translates to CASSPSGTGQGVMQYF.

The rearrangement uses TRBV29-1 and TRBJ2-7; D ambiguous. Germline-derived CDR1 and CDR2 are SQVTM and ANQGSEA. The CDR3 is 13 amino acids. V was shortened by 5 bases and J by 0 bases, with 11 bases between the two germline ends. The CDR3 region is CSVLIFGSYEQYF. The DNA of the CDR3 is TGCAGCGTTCTAATCTTCGGCTCCTACGAGCAGTACTTC.

V gene TRBV3-1 (or the pseudogene TRBV3-2) combines with J gene TRBJ2-5; D might be TRBD1 (6 bases). The CDR3 runs to 19 residues. Germline V gene data show CDR1 as LGHDT and CDR2 as YNNKEL (reference sequence). The V end lost 1 base, the J end lost 9 bases, and 30 bases lay between the germline ends. The CDR3 reads CASSQGIVEGVPIEGAQYF. The CDR3 nucleotides read TGTGCCAGCAGCCAAGGGATAGTGGAAGGGGTCCCGATTGAGGGGGCCCAGTACTTC.

The V gene is TRBV18, the J gene TRBJ1-1; possible D gene TRBD1, 6 bases. Germline V gene sequence: CDR1 KGHSH, CDR2 LQKENI. V lost 6 bases to trimming and J lost 4 bases, with 18 bases between them. The CDR3 consists of 15 residues. CDR3 DNA: TGTGCCAGCTCTCCAACAGGGAGTTTGGGCACTGAAGCTTTCTTT. Its translation: CASSPTGSLGTEAFF.

V usage is TRBV18 and J usage is TRBJ2-5, with 8 bases lining up with TRBD1. Trimming took 3 bases from V and 5 from J; bases not matched to a gene: 14. The CDR3 loop spans 17 amino acids. Germline V gives CDR1 KGHSH, CDR2 LQKENI. The CDR3, as DNA: TGTGCCAGCTCACCCGTATCCGGGACAGGATCACTCGAGACCCAGTACTTC. Its protein is CASSPVSGTGSLETQYF.

The chain links TRBV27 to TRBJ1-4; D perhaps matches TRBD1 (6 bases). The germline CDR1 and CDR2 sequences are MNHEY and SMNVEV (reference sequence). The length of the CDR3 is 15 residues. V was shortened by 6 bases and J by 7 bases, with 18 bases between the two germline ends. CDR3 loop: CASRPFGGVIEKLFF. The CDR3 DNA reads as TGTGCCAGCAGACCCTTCGGGGGCGTTATTGAAAAACTGTTTTTT.

The chain combines TRBV29-1 with TRBJ1-3; D gene ambiguous. Germline values: CDR1 SQVTM, CDR2 ANQGSEA. V lost 6 bases and J 9 bases, leaving 18 bases between the germline ends. The CDR3 covers 13 residues. The chain's CDR3 is CSVEKSPVGTIYF. CDR3 nucleotides: TGCAGCGTCGAAAAAAGCCCCGTTGGCACCATATATTTT.

This CDR3 is CASSVSASYNSPLHF. Written as DNA, the CDR3 is TGTGCCAGCAGCGTTTCAGCCTCCTATAATTCACCCCTCCACTTT. The chain couples TRBV9 to TRBJ1-6, with unresolved D. The CDR3 covers 15 residues. The germline gives CDR1 SGDLS, CDR2 YYNGEE. The V end was cut by 2 bases, the J end by 0 bases, with 6 bases between.

V usage is TRBV18 and J usage is TRBJ2-5; TRBD2 matches 9 bases. The CDR3 spans 14 residues. The germline V gene encodes CDR1 KGHSH and CDR2 LQKENI. The V gene end was trimmed by 3 bases and the J gene end by 2 bases; junction bases not matched to a gene: 1. In nucleotides, the CDR3 is TGTGCCAGCTCACCGACTAGCGGACAAGAGACCCAGTACTTC. It encodes CASSPTSGQETQYF.

This chain connects TRBV30 to TRBJ2-1; 9 positions agree with TRBD1. The CDR3 runs to 13 residues. Germline CDR1 is GTSNPN and CDR2 is SVGIG (reference sequence). Unmatched junction bases numbered 11, after V lost 8 bases and J lost 9 bases. CDR3 region: CAKQGARRSEQFF. CDR3 DNA sequence: TGTGCCAAACAGGGGGCGCGAAGGAGTGAGCAGTTCTTC.

This chain links TRBV28 with TRBJ1-5, with D tentatively TRBD1 (5 bases). The V and J ends lost 7 bases and 1 base respectively, with 17 bases between them. The germline CDR1 and CDR2 sequences are MDHEN and SYDVKM. The CDR3 covers 16 residues. The CDR3 loop is CASNQGNTRSNQPQHF. As DNA, the CDR3 is TGTGCCAGCAATCAGGGAAACACCCGAAGCAATCAGCCCCAGCATTTT.

In nucleotides, the CDR3 is TGTGCCTGGAGTGCAGTGGATTCACCCCTCCACTTT. Encoded protein: CAWSAVDSPLHF. The chain couples TRBV30 to TRBJ1-6; the D is unclear. The ends were cut back, 1 base at V and 8 bases at J, with 6 bases in the middle. This CDR3 contains 12 residues. CDR1 and CDR2 from the germline V gene are GTSNPN and SVGIG (reference sequence).

The chain joins TRBV5-4 to TRBJ2-5; D not certain. Germline loops: CDR1 SGHNT, CDR2 YYREEE (reference sequence). The CDR3 is 13 residues long. Trimming took off 2 bases at V and 5 bases at J, with 10 bases between the two ends. The CDR3 DNA sequence: TGTGCCAGCAGCTTTGACACCGGGGAGACCCAGTACTTC. Translated, it gives CASSFDTGETQYF. Drawing the rest from reference TRBV5-4 and TRBJ2-5, the complete variable domain is ETGVTQSPTHLIKTRGQQVTLRCSSQSGHNTVSWYQQALGQGPQFIFQYYREEENGRGNFPPRFSGLQFPNYSSELNVNALELDDSALYLCASSFDTGETQYFGPGTRLLVL.

The chain couples TRBV7-8 to TRBJ1-1, with 7 bases matching TRBD1. After removal of 2 bases from V and 1 base from J, the junction contained 13 bases not matched to a gene. The CDR3 is 18 amino acids. Germline V lookup: CDR1 SGHVS, CDR2 FQNEAQ. CDR3 protein: CASSLFATQWDRNTEAFF. Written as DNA, the CDR3 is TGTGCCAGCAGCTTATTCGCAACGCAGTGGGACAGGAACACTGAAGCTTTCTTT.

The chain is built from TRBV7-8 and TRBJ1-5; D gene uncertain. The CDR3 has 17 amino acids. V lost 7 bases to trimming and J lost 1 base, with 20 bases between them. Germline CDR1 SGHVS, CDR2 FQNEAQ. CDR3 nucleotides: TGTGCCAGCACCAAAATCCGGGCAGATTCGAGCAATCAGCCCCAGCATTTT. Translating it yields CASTKIRADSSNQPQHF.

The chain carries TRBV7-2 and TRBJ1-6; 7 nucleotides agree with TRBD1. This CDR3 comprises 17 residues. The junction had 8 bases not matched to a gene; V was cut back by 1 base and J by 5 bases. Germline CDR1 and CDR2: SGHTA and FQGNSA. CDR3 sequence reads: CASSLVTGDRNNSPLHF. Written as DNA, the CDR3 is TGTGCCAGCAGCTTAGTCACAGGGGACAGAAATAATTCACCCCTCCACTTT. Based on the CDR3 plus reference TRBV7-2 and TRBJ1-6, the full variable domain is GAGVSQSPSNKVTEKGKDVELRCDPISGHTALYWYRQSLGQGLEFLIYFQGNSAPDKSGLPSDRFSAERTGGSVSTLTIQRTQQEDSAVYLCASSLVTGDRNNSPLHFGNGTRLTVT.